This T cell receptor (beta chain) was captured in a study of blood T cell repertoires in COVID-19. Study background: The samples span acute and convalescent COVID-19 from the United States, Italy and Spain. PBMCs, B-cell-depleted T cells, or T cells were the source of the cDNA or gDNA that made up the material.

In germline, CDR1 is MNHEY, CDR2 SMNVEV (reference sequence). The CDR3 extends over 14 amino acids. The V and J ends lost 4 bases and 4 bases, in that order; junction bases with no gene match: 1. Per the study methods: Nucleated cell counts were estimated from reference gene primer amplification. Method: immunoSEQ multiplex PCR; TCRdb's copy keeps in-frame clones and lacks some. That table is the source of V, J and clone size, and D and trimming were worked out from the DNA. The sample yields approximately 200,000 clones, roughly 80% seen once. This clonotype originated in an elderly woman with acute or convalescent COVID-19. The source material was peripheral blood. V gene TRBV27 combines with J gene TRBJ2-1; 10 bases are a match to TRBD2. CDR3 nucleotide sequence: TGTGCCAGCAGTTCTAGCGGGGGATACAATGAGCAGTTCTTC. It translates to CASSSSGGYNEQFF.